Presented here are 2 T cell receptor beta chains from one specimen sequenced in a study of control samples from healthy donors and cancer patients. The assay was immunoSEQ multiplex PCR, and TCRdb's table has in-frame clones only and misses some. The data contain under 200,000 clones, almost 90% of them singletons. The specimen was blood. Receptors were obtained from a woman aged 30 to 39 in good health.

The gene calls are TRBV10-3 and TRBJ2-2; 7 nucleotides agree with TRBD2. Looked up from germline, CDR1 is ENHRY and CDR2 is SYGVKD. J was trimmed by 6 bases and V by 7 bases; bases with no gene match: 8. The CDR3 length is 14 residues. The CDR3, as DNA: TGTGCCATCACCCCGAGTCGGGGGGCCGGGGAGCTGTTTTTT. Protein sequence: CAITPSRGAGELFF.

The CDR3 region has the DNA TGTGCCAGCAGCTTGGTAGGACTAGCGGGATCAGATACGCAGTATTTT. This encodes CASSLVGLAGSDTQYF. This chain uses TRBV5-5 with TRBJ2-3, with TRBD2 identical over 12 bases. The CDR3 contains 16 residues. Germline values: CDR1 SGHKS, CDR2 YYEKEE (reference sequence). V gave up 0 bases and J gave up 4 bases; unmatched junction bases: 3.